This TCR beta chain was sequenced for a study of cytomegalovirus exposure and HLA in healthy donors (dated by TCRdb to 2016 to 2017). Describing the broader study: According to a later analysis, the 110 or so validation repertoires were produced on the same platform as the approximately 600 repertoires of the first cohort. The aim of the study was to test whether cataloging public T cell receptors could identify signatures of past pathogen exposure. High-throughput TCR immunosequencing, statistical association of individual TCRs with disease status, and machine learning were combined to predict cytomegalovirus infection status. In addition to the first cohort of 666 subjects, a separate validation cohort of 120 different subjects was used. Beyond this particular receptor, the publication reports: In vitro tests confirmed that three of the cytomegalovirus-associated TCR beta chains recognize cytomegalovirus antigens. In the study, approximately 160 TCR beta chains were listed as associated with cytomegalovirus. The validation cohort had no HLA typing available for a later analysis, so co-occurrence within that cohort was assessed over all 120 or so repertoires. In both the original and validation cohorts, the classifier was reported to diagnose cytomegalovirus status with high specificity and sensitivity. While some public TCRs were present in many individuals, most TCR sequences turned up only very rarely across donors. The authors suggested that the approach could potentially be generalized to other disease states and immunological phenotypes. Subsequent analysis determined that TCRs grouped into clusters in the first cohort also showed a tendency toward co-occurrence across the roughly 110 validation repertoires, and approximately 94% of cluster scores exceeded 0.

The germline V gene (reference sequence) supplies CDR1 MNHEY and CDR2 SMNVEV. Measured from the cysteine to the phenylalanine, the CDR3 is 16 residues long. CDR3 DNA only is kept here, 48 bases in frame from base 1. The junction shows trimming of 6 bases on V and 7 bases on J, and the gene matches do not reach 16 bases of it. As concerns this clone: Its binding antigen is unknown. The record has no base qualities; no much larger clone is one base away.

The donors belonged to the validation cohort of over a hundred subjects, which was separate from the approximately 700-subject first cohort. The library came from the immunoSEQ multiplex PCR assay. Per the source publication's procedure: A statistical classification framework was developed to diagnose cytomegalovirus status using the catalog of TCR beta chain sequences. TCRdb provides this immuneACCESS table in a form limited to in-frame rearrangements. Some clones are lacking; in checked studies, under half of them reflect an unresolved V gene, and why the rest are absent is not known. D and trimming come from the DNA, and the V and J calls and clone size come from that table. This sample comprises about 130,000 clones, approximately 94% of them detected only once. Jointly, the top ten make up roughly 1.9% of the sample.

Material for sequencing was PBMCs. The rearrangement combines TRBV27 with TRBJ1-2; TRBD1 aligns with 8 central bases. The TCR was taken from a man younger than 35 in good health and CMV-seropositive. Here is the DNA: TGTGCCAGCAGCCTATCGGCATCGGGACAGGCTTTTGGCTACACCTTC. This yields the protein CASSLSASGQAFGYTF.